This T cell receptor (beta chain) stems from a study of beta chain features in type 1 diabetes. Isolated RNA was reverse transcribed in full, so expressed TCRB transcripts were sequenced. It was found that naive, central memory and regulatory T cell samples averaged about 3.57 million reads. Sequencing was performed with immunoSEQ multiplex PCR; in TCRdb, only in-frame clones are kept and a portion is missing. The table shows some 350,000 clones, with 8.5% to 10% occurring only once. Regarding the study as a whole: For Type 1 diabetes patients, all four CD4+ subsets carried TCRB CDR3s that were moderately but significantly shorter.

Per germline, CDR1 SGHTA and CDR2 FQGTGA. The V and J ends lost 2 bases and 5 bases, in that order; junction bases with no gene match: 4. The CDR3 totals 16 residues. About this clone: The antigen remains unidentified.

The sample comprised central memory CD4+ T cells from blood. This receptor was identified in a young man with type 1 diabetes. The rearrangement joins TRBV7-3 to TRBJ1-5; TRBD1 matches 12 bases. Here the CDR3 reads CASSLEGTGGYQPQHF. The CDR3 region has the DNA TGTGCCAGCAGCTTAGAAGGGACAGGGGGCTATCAGCCCCAGCATTTT.